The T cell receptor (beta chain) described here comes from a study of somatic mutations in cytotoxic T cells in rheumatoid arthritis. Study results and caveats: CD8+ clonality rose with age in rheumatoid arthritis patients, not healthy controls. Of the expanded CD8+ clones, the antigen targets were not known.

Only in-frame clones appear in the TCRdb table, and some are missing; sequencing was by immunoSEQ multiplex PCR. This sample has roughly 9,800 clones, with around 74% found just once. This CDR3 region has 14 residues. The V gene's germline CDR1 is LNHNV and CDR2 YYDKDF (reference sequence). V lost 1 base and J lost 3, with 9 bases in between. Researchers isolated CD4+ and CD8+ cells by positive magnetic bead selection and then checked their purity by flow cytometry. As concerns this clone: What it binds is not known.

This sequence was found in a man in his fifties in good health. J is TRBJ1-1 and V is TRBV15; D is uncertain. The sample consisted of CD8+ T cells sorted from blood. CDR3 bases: TGTGCCACCAGCAGAGGGGGAGAGGACACTGAAGCTTTCTTT. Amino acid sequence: CATSRGGEDTEAFF. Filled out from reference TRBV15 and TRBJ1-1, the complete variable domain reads DAMVIQNPRYQVTQFGKPVTLSCSQTLNHNVMYWYQQKSSQAPKLLFHYYDKDFNNEADTPDNFQSRRPNTSFCFLDIRSPGLGDTAMYLCATSRGGEDTEAFFGQGTRLTVV.